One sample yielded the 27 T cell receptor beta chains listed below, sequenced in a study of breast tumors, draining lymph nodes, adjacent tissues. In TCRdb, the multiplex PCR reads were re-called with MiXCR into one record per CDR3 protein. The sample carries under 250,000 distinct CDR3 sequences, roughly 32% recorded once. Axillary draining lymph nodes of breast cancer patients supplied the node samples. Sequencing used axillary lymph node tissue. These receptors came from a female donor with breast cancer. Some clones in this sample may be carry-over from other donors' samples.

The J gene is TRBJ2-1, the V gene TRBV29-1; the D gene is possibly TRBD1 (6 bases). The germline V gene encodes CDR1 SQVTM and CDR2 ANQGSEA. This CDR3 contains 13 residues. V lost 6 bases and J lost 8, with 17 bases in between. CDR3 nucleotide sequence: TGCAGCGTCGACGGACAGTTTTTGTATGAGCAGTTCTTC. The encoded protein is CSVDGQFLYEQFF.

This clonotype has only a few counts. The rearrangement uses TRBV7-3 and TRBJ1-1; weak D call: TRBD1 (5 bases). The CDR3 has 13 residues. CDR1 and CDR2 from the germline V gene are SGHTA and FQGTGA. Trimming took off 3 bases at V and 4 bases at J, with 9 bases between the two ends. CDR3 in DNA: TGTGCCAGCAGCTTTGCGGGGGTCACTGAAGCTTTCTTT. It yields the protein CASSFAGVTEAFF.

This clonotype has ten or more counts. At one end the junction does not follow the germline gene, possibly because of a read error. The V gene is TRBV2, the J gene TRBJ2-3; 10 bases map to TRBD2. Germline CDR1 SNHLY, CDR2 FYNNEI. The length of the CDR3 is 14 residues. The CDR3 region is CASREGLAVDTQYF. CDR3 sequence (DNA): TGTGCCAGCAGAGAAGGACTAGCGGTAGATACGCAGTATTTT.

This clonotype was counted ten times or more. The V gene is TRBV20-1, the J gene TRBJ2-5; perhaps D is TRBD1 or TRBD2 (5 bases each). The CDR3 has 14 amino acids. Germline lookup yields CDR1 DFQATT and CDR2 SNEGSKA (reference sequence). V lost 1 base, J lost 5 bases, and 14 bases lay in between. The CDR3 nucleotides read TGCAGTGCTAGAGCCGGGGCAACTCTGGAGACCCAGTACTTC. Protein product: CSARAGATLETQYF.

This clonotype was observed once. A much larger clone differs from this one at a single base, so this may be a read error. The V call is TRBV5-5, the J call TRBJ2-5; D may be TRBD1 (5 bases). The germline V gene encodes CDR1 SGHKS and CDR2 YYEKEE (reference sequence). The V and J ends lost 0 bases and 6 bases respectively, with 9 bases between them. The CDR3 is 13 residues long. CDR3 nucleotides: TGTGCCAGCAGCTTGGGCAGGGCAAAGACCCAGTACTTC. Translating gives CASSLGRAKTQYF.

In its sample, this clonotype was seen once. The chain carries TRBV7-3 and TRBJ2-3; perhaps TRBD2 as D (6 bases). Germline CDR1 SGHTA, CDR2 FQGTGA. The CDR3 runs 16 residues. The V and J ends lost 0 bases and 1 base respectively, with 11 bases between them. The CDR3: CASSLTRASGTDTQYF. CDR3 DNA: TGTGCCAGCAGCTTAACGCGGGCTAGCGGCACAGATACGCAGTATTTT.

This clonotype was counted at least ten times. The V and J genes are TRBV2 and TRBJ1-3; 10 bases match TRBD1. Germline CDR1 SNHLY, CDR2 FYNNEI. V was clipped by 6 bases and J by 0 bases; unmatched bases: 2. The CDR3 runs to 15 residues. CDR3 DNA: TGTGCCAGCAGCGGGACAGGGGCCTCTGGAAACACCATATATTTT. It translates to CASSGTGASGNTIYF. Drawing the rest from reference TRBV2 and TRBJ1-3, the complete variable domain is EPEVTQTPSHQVTQMGQEVILRCVPISNHLYFYWYRQILGQKVEFLVSFYNNEISEKSEIFDDQFSVERPDGSNFTLKIRSTKLEDSAMYFCASSGTGASGNTIYFGEGSWLTVV.

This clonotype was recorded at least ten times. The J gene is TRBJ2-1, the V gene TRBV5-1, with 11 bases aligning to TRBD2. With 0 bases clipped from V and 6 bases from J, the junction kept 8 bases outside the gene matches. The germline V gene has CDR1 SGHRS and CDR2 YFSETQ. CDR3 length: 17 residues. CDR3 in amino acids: CASSLGFTSGSLNEQFF. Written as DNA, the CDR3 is TGCGCCAGCAGCTTGGGATTCACTAGCGGGAGTCTCAATGAGCAGTTCTTC. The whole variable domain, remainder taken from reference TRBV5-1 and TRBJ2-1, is KAGVTQTPRYLIKTRGQQVTLSCSPISGHRSVSWYQQTPGQGLQFLFEYFSETQRNKGNFPGRFSGRQFSNSRSEMNVSTLELGDSALYLCASSLGFTSGSLNEQFFGPGTRLTVL.

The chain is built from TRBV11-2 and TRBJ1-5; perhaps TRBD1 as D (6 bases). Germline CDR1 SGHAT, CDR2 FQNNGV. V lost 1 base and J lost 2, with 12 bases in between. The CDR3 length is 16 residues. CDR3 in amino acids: CASSLGRGSGNQPQHF. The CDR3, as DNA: TGTGCCAGCAGCTTAGGCAGGGGTTCCGGCAATCAGCCCCAGCATTTT.

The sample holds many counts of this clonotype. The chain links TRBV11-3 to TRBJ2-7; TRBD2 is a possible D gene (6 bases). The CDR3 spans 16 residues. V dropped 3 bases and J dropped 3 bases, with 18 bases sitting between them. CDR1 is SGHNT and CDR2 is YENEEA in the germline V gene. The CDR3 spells CASSFLRGTSDYEQYF. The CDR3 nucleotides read TGTGCCAGCAGCTTTCTTCGGGGGACCTCAGACTACGAGCAGTACTTC.

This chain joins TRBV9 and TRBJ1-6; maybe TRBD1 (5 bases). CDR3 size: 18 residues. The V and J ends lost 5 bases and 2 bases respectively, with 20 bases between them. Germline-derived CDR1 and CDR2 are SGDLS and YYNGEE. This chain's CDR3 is CASSLGSGRGTYNSPLHF. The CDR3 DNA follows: TGTGCCAGCAGTTTAGGTAGCGGGAGGGGAACCTATAATTCACCCCTCCACTTT.

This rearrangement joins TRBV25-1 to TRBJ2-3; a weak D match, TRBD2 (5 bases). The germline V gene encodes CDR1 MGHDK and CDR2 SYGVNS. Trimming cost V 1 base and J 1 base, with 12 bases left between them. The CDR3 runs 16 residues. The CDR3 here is CASSESKGAGTDTQYF. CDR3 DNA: TGTGCCAGCAGTGAATCTAAGGGAGCGGGCACAGATACGCAGTATTTT.

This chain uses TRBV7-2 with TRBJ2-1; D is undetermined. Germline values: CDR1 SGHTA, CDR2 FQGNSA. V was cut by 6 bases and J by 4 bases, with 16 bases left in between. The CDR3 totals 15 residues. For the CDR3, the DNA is TGTGCCAGCAGTACACAAAGAATCAGTTACAATGAGCAGTTCTTC. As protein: CASSTQRISYNEQFF.

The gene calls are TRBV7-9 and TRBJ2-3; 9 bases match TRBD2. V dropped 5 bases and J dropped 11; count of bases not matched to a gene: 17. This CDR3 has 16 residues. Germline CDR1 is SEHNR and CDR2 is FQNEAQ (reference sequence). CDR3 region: CASSQVTLAGSYGQYF. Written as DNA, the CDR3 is TGTGCCAGCAGCCAGGTGACCCTAGCGGGGTCCTACGGGCAGTATTTT.

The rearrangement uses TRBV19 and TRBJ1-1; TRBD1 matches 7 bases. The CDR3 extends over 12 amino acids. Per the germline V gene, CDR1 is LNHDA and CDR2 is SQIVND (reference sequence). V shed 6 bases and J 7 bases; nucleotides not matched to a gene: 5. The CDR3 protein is CASREQGYEAFF. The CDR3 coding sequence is TGTGCCAGTAGAGAACAGGGGTATGAAGCTTTCTTT.

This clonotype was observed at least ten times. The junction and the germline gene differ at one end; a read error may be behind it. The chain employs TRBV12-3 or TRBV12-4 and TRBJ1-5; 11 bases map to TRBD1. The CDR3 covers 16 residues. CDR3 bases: TGTGCCAGCAGTTTAGGTCGGACAGGGGGCAAGCAGCCCCAGCATTTT. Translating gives CASSLGRTGGKQPQHF.

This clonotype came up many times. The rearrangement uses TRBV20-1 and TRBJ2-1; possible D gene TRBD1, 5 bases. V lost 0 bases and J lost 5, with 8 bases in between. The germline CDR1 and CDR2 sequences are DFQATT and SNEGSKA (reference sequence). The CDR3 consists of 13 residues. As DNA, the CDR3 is TGCAGTGCTAGAGATGCAGGGAACAATGAGCAGTTCTTC. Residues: CSARDAGNNEQFF.

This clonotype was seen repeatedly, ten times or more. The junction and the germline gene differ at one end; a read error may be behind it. The CDR3 nucleotides are TGTGCCAGCAGCTCGCGGTTAGTAGGGGACTATGGCTACCCCTTC. It specifies CASSSRLVGDYGYPF. J is TRBJ1-2 and V is TRBV7-2, with D tentatively TRBD1 (5 bases). The CDR3 covers 15 residues. In germline, CDR1 is SGHTA, CDR2 FQGNSA.

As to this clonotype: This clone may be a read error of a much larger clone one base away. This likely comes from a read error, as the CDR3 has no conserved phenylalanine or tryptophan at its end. Here the CDR3 reads CASSYPQGGSYEQYS. The CDR3 DNA reads as TGTGCCAGCAGTTACCCCCAAGGGGGTTCCTACGAGCAGTACTCC. V is TRBV12-3 or TRBV12-4 and J is TRBJ2-7; D possibly corresponds to TRBD1 (6 bases). The V and J ends lost 4 bases and 1 base respectively, with 14 bases between them. The CDR3 extends over 15 amino acids.

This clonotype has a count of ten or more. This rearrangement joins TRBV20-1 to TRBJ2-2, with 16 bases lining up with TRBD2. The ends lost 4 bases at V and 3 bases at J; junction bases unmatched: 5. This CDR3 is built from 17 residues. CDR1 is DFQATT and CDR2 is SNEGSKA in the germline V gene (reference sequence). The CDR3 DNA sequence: TGCAGTGCTACATCGGGACTAGCGGGAGGGCACACCGGGGAGCTGTTTTTT. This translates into CSATSGLAGGHTGELFF.

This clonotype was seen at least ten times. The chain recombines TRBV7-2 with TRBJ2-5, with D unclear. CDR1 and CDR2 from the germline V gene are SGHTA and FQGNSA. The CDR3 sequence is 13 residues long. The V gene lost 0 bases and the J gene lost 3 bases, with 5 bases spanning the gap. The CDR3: CASSLAPKETQYF. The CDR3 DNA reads TGTGCCAGCAGCTTAGCGCCTAAAGAGACCCAGTACTTC.

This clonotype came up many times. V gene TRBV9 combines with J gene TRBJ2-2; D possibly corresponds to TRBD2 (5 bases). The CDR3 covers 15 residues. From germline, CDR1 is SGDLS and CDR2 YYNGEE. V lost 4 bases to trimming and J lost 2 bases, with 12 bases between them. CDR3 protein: CASSPLARNTGELFF. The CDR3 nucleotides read TGTGCCAGCAGCCCCTTAGCGAGAAACACCGGGGAGCTGTTTTTT.

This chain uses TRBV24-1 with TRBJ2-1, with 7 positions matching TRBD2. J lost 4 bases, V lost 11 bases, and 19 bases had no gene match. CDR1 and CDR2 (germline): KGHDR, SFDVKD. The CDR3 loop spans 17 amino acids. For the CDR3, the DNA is TGTGCCAGCTCACCACCTGGCGGGAGCGCGGGATACAATGAGCAGTTCTTC. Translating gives CASSPPGGSAGYNEQFF.

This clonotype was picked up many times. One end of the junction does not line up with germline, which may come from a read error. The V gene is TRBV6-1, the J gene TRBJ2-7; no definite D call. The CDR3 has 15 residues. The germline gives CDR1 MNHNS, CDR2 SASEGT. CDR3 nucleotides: TGTGCCAGCAGCGAAGCCCACGCCGGATCCTACGAGCAGTACTTC. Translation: CASSEAHAGSYEQYF.

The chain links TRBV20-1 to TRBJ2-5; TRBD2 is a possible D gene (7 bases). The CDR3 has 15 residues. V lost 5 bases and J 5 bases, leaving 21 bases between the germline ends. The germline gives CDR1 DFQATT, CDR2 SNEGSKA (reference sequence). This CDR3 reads CSAADTSGGNETQYF. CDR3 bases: TGCAGTGCTGCAGATACCTCGGGGGGCAATGAGACCCAGTACTTC.

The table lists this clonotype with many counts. Here the CDR3 DNA reads TGTGCCAGCAGCGTCGGACTAGCTAACTCCTACAATGAGCAGTTCTTC. Protein product: CASSVGLANSYNEQFF. This rearrangement joins TRBV9 to TRBJ2-1; 8 bases agree with TRBD2. CDR1 and CDR2 (germline): SGDLS, YYNGEE. The J segment lost 0 bases and the V segment lost 2 bases, leaving 4 bases of the junction unmatched. This CDR3 spans 16 amino acids.

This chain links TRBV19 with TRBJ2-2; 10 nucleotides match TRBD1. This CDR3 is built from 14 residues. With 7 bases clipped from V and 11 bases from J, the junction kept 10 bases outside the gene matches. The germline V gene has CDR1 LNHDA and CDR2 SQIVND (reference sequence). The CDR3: CASTRDRGTGELFF. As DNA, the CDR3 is TGTGCCAGTACTCGGGACAGGGGAACGGGAGAGCTGTTTTTT.